The subject of this entry is one TCR beta chain. As yet, its antigen is unknown. Per the germline V gene, CDR1 is LNHDA and CDR2 is SQIVND (reference sequence). V lost 6 bases, J lost 6 bases, and 4 bases stayed unmatched. The CDR3 is 13 amino acids. Clones were sequenced by immunoSEQ multiplex PCR, and TCRdb holds only the in-frame ones, with some missing. Of 60,000 to 65,000 clones in the sample, about 96% were seen once. This entry belongs to a study of brain T cells in children with intractable seizures. Patients received at least one anti-epileptic drug before surgery. General study points: Patients' HCMV serostatus was unknown; virus specificity rests on CDR3 similarity alone.

This chain uses TRBV19 with TRBJ2-2; 7 nucleotides match TRBD1. This clonotype was sampled from a boy under two years old with focal cortical dysplasia and intractable seizures. The starting material was peripheral blood, obtained at surgery. The CDR3 DNA reads TGTGCCAGTAGCCCAACAGGGGCCGGGGAGCTGTTTTTT. Encoded protein: CASSPTGAGELFF.